The 8 T cell receptor beta chains below were found in one sample sequenced in a study of blood T cell repertoires in COVID-19. Measured with immunoSEQ multiplex PCR; TCRdb has only the in-frame clones, and not every one. The data hold some 30,000 clones, with 90% observed a single time. The sample was peripheral blood. These receptors came from a man in his 70s with active or convalescent COVID-19.

The table lists this clone with a count of one. The chain links TRBV7-3 to TRBJ2-1; the D gene is possibly TRBD1 (6 bases). CDR3 length: 16 amino acids. Germline V gene data show CDR1 as SGHTA and CDR2 as FQGTGA. Trimming left V 5 bases short and J 5 bases short, with 19 bases between. The CDR3 DNA sequence: TGTGCCAGCAGCCCGGTCGCCGGGACACCCGACAATGAGCAGTTCTTC. Protein sequence: CASSPVAGTPDNEQFF.

The chain carries TRBV30 and TRBJ2-2; D might be TRBD1 (6 bases). Germline V gene data show CDR1 as GTSNPN and CDR2 as SVGIG (reference sequence). This CDR3 region has 15 residues. V dropped 5 bases and J dropped 7 bases, with 20 bases sitting between them. CDR3 sequence reads: CAWGKGQSVGGELFF. CDR3 DNA: TGTGCCTGGGGCAAAGGACAGTCGGTAGGCGGGGAGCTGTTTTTT.

This chain uses TRBV27 with TRBJ1-2; 7 positions match TRBD1. The J segment lost 4 bases and the V segment lost 6 bases, leaving 8 bases of the junction unmatched. This CDR3 has 14 amino acids. The germline V gene encodes CDR1 MNHEY and CDR2 SMNVEV (reference sequence). Written as DNA, the CDR3 is TGTGCCAGCAGATCCGGGACAGCGCCCTATGGCTACACCTTC. This gives the protein CASRSGTAPYGYTF.

The rearrangement links TRBV10-3 to TRBJ1-2; no clear D gene. The CDR3 is made up of 12 amino acids. Trimming removed 3 bases at V and 1 base at J, with 3 bases between. Germline CDR1 and CDR2: ENHRY and SYGVKD. As DNA, the CDR3 is TGTGCCATCAGTGACAGTAACTATGGCTACACCTTC. Translation gives CAISDSNYGYTF.

The gene calls are TRBV7-2 and TRBJ1-2; 7 nucleotides agree with TRBD1. Germline trimming cut 6 bases from V and 2 bases from J; bases unmatched to any gene: 6. This CDR3 is 14 amino acids long. Germline CDR1 SGHTA, CDR2 FQGNSA. The CDR3 DNA reads as TGTGCCAGCAGATCACCGGGACAGAACTATGGCTACACCTTC. Translating it yields CASRSPGQNYGYTF.

The chain uses TRBV4-3 and TRBJ1-1, with TRBD1 identical over 7 bases. From germline, CDR1 is LGHNA and CDR2 YSLEER. CDR3 size: 17 residues. The ends lost 1 base at V and 1 base at J; junction bases unmatched: 9. The CDR3 DNA sequence: TGCGCCAGCAGCCAAGCACTTACGTGGACAGGGAACACTGAAGCTTTCTTT. Encoded protein: CASSQALTWTGNTEAFF.

The chain employs TRBV12-3 or TRBV12-4 and TRBJ2-3; no clear D gene. Trimming took off 3 bases at V and 3 bases at J, with 4 bases between the two ends. The CDR3 runs 12 residues. The CDR3 bases are TGTGCCAGCAGTTTCGGGACAGATACGCAGTATTTT. It encodes CASSFGTDTQYF.

The chain has TRBV7-2 and TRBJ2-1; D is uncertain. The CDR3 is made up of 13 amino acids. Germline values: CDR1 SGHTA, CDR2 FQGNSA. V shed 5 bases and J shed 5 bases, with 10 bases lying between them. The CDR3 DNA reads TGTGCCAGCAGCAGTAGAGAAAACAATGAGCAGTTCTTC. Amino acid sequence: CASSSRENNEQFF.